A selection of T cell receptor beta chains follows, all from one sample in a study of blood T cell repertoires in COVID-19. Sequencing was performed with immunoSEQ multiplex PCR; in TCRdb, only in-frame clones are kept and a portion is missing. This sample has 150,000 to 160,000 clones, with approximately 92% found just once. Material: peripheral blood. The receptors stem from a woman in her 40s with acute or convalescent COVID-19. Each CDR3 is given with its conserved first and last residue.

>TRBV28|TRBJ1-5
CASSLPTTGYQPQHF
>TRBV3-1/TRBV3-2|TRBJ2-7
CASSYDRTGLGEQYF
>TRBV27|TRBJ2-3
CASSLYGTGTSGRPSGTDTQYF
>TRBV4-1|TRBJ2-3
CASSQQGLGTDTQYF
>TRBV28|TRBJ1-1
CASSFTDRDQAFF
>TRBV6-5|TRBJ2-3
CASSLETGSADTQYF
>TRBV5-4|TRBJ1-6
CASSMDPSGGYGSPLHF
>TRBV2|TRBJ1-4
CASQGMREKLFF
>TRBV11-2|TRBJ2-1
CASSRDRGHYNEQFF
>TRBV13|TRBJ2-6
CASSLVGSGANVLTF
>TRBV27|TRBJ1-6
CASSFTPYDSPLHF
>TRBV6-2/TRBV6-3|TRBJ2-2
CASSYSRGTGWTGELFF
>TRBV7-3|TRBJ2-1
CASSLPGLAGEHEQFF
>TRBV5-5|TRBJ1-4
CASSLTGTVANEKLFF
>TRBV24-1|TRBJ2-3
CATSDRRSSTDTQYF
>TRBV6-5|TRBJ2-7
CASRGTGGSYEQYF
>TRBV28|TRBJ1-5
CASSLVLVAGSHGGQPQHF
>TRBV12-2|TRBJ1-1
CASRLPRIARVGTEAFF
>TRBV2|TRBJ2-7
CASIRDRGHEQYF
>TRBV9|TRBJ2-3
CASSVGSSGGSQDTQYF
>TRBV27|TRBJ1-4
CASSLSLTGGNEKLFF
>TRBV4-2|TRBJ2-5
CASSQGFLAGGGQETQYF
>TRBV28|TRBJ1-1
CASSSVPLRQGGTEAFF
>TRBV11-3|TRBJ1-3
CASSPRDLGNTIYF
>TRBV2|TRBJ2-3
CASRTDTNTQYF
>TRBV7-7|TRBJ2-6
CATREGSGSGANVLTF
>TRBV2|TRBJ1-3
CASRADRNTGNTIYF
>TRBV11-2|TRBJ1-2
CASSLESRQVVGGYTF
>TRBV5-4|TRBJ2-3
CASNPGQETDTQYF
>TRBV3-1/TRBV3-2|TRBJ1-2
CASSQDLVGRPYGYTF
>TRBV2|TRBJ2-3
CASRSSGTSTDTQYF
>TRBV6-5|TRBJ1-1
CASRTANMNTEAFF
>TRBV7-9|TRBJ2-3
CATHPTSTDTQYF
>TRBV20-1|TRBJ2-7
CSASWVSGEQYF
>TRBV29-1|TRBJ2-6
CSVAGTGVPGANVLTF
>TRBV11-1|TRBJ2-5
CASSLSYMGGPETQYF
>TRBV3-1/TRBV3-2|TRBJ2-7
CASSQGVYEQYF
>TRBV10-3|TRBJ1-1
CAIRSGATNTEAFF
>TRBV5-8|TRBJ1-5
CATKTGGQPQHF
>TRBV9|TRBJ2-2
CASSGGLYTGELFF
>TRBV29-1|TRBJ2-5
CSSGRQGNQETQYF
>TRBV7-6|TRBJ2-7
CASSLGGETGNEQYF
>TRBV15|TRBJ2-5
CATSRDWEAVQETQYF
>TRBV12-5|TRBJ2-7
CASGLDYYEQYF
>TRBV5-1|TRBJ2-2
CASSLVASGSSGELFF
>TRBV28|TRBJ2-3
CASSLGGLAGGMTDTQYF
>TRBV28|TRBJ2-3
CASSLKTGGEDTQYF
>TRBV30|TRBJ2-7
CAWSVTGGFEQYF
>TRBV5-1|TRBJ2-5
CASSMGGLAGAETQYF
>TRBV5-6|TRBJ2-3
CASSLGLLYTDTQYF
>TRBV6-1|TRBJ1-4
CASSEPGGSEKLFF
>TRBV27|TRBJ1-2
CASSPIPPDRVDGYTF
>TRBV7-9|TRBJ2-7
CASSLGTGIEQYF